These T cell receptor beta chains were read from a single sample in a study of CD8+CD57+ T cells in acquired aplastic anemia. One entry per CDR3 protein results from TCRdb running MiXCR on the reads. Among about 200,000 distinct CDR3 sequences listed, 65% were seen once. What was sequenced was sorted CD4+, CD8+, or CD8+CD57+ T cells (not recorded which) from PBMCs. The receptors here all came from a human donor with aplastic anemia. Both conserved end residues are part of each CDR3. The D gene is left open where the match is weak. A clone size is listed for some rows: how often the clone was seen (once, few, many), or a class if it is expanded.

v_call: TRBV12-5
clone_size: .
d_call: .
j_call: TRBJ1-1
cdr3_nt: TGTGCTAGTGGTTTGGGGGCTCGGACTGAAGCTTTCTTT
cdr3_aa: CASGLGARTEAFF

v_call: TRBV5-1
clone_size: .
d_call: .
j_call: TRBJ1-3
cdr3_nt: TGCGCCAGCAGCTCAATGCGGGGGACGACTTTATATTTT
cdr3_aa: CASSSMRGTTLYF

v_call: TRBV18
clone_size: .
d_call: .
j_call: TRBJ1-6
cdr3_nt: TGTGCCAGCTCATCGACTAGCGGGGGAGTATCGAATTCACCCCTCCACTTT
cdr3_aa: CASSSTSGGVSNSPLHF

v_call: TRBV6-5
clone_size: .
d_call: .
j_call: TRBJ2-3
cdr3_nt: TGTGCCAGCAGTTTGACTCATCAGGGGGAGGGAGATACGCAGTATTTT
cdr3_aa: CASSLTHQGEGDTQYF

v_call: TRBV11-2
clone_size: many
d_call: .
j_call: TRBJ1-1
cdr3_nt: TGTGCCAGTGCTCCCCTGTATGAGGGGCTGGGAACTGAAGCTTTCTTT
cdr3_aa: CASAPLYEGLGTEAFF

v_call: TRBV20-1
clone_size: .
d_call: TRBD1
j_call: TRBJ2-7
cdr3_nt: TGCAGTGCCACGGACAGGGCCGGCTACGAGCAGTACTTC
cdr3_aa: CSATDRAGYEQYF

v_call: TRBV7-9
clone_size: .
d_call: TRBD1
j_call: TRBJ2-5
cdr3_nt: TGTGCCAGCAGCTTAGGGGTTGACAGGGAGTCTGAGACCCAGTACTTC
cdr3_aa: CASSLGVDRESETQYF

v_call: TRBV2
clone_size: .
d_call: .
j_call: TRBJ2-2
cdr3_nt: TGTGCCAGCAGTTTAGGGGGGAAGAACACCGGGGAGCTGTTTTTT
cdr3_aa: CASSLGGKNTGELFF

v_call: TRBV7-9
clone_size: .
d_call: .
j_call: TRBJ1-4
cdr3_nt: TGTGCCAGCAGGGATCGGGGAGCGACTAATGAAAAACTGTTTTTT
cdr3_aa: CASRDRGATNEKLFF

v_call: TRBV15
clone_size: .
d_call: .
j_call: TRBJ2-1
cdr3_nt: TGTGCCACCAGCAGCGTAGACGCCGGCCACAATGAGCAGTTCTTC
cdr3_aa: CATSSVDAGHNEQFF

v_call: TRBV2
clone_size: .
d_call: .
j_call: TRBJ1-5
cdr3_nt: TGTGCCAGCAGTATCGGGTCCAGTCCCACTAGCAATCAGCCCCAGCATTTT
cdr3_aa: CASSIGSSPTSNQPQHF

v_call: TRBV7-2
clone_size: few
d_call: .
j_call: TRBJ2-3
cdr3_nt: TGTGCCAGCAGCCCCAGACAGGTTGATACGCAGTATTTT
cdr3_aa: CASSPRQVDTQYF

v_call: TRBV24-1
clone_size: .
d_call: .
j_call: TRBJ2-7
cdr3_nt: TGTGTTACGGGGAACTCTTCCTACGAGCAGTACTTC
cdr3_aa: CVTGNSSYEQYF

v_call: TRBV20-1
clone_size: .
d_call: .
j_call: TRBJ2-7
cdr3_nt: TGCAGTGCTGGGCCAGACACCTACGAGCAGTACTTC
cdr3_aa: CSAGPDTYEQYF

v_call: TRBV7-2
clone_size: .
d_call: .
j_call: TRBJ2-1
cdr3_nt: TGTGCCAGCAGCTTAGCGACGTTGGATGAGCAGTTCTTC
cdr3_aa: CASSLATLDEQFF

v_call: TRBV9
clone_size: .
d_call: TRBD1
j_call: TRBJ2-2
cdr3_nt: TGTGCCAGCAGCGTAGAGACAGGGGGAGACACCGGGGAGCTGTTTTTT
cdr3_aa: CASSVETGGDTGELFF

v_call: TRBV20-1
clone_size: .
d_call: .
j_call: TRBJ2-1
cdr3_nt: TGCAGTGCTAGAGCCGGCCACAATGAGCAGTTCTTC
cdr3_aa: CSARAGHNEQFF

v_call: TRBV9
clone_size: .
d_call: .
j_call: TRBJ1-2
cdr3_nt: TGTGCCAGCAGCCCCGGGACGAGCTACGGCTACACCTTC
cdr3_aa: CASSPGTSYGYTF

v_call: TRBV5-1
clone_size: .
d_call: TRBD1
j_call: TRBJ2-7
cdr3_nt: TGCGCCAGCAGCCCACACCTGGGACAGTCCTACGAGCAGTACTTC
cdr3_aa: CASSPHLGQSYEQYF

v_call: TRBV11-2
clone_size: .
d_call: .
j_call: TRBJ2-1
cdr3_nt: TGTGCCAGCAGCTCTACCGCTGAGCAGTTCTTC
cdr3_aa: CASSSTAEQFF

v_call: TRBV12-3/TRBV12-4
clone_size: many
d_call: .
j_call: TRBJ2-2
cdr3_nt: TGTGCCAGCATCCCGGCAGGGAACACCGGGGAGCTGTTTTTT
cdr3_aa: CASIPAGNTGELFF

v_call: TRBV5-1
clone_size: .
d_call: TRBD1
j_call: TRBJ2-5
cdr3_nt: TGCGCCAGCAGCCCACACACAGGGGGCGCGGAGACCCAGTACTTC
cdr3_aa: CASSPHTGGAETQYF

v_call: TRBV27
clone_size: many
d_call: .
j_call: TRBJ2-3
cdr3_nt: TGTGCCAGCAGTCTCATCGACGGAGATACGCAGTATTTT
cdr3_aa: CASSLIDGDTQYF

v_call: TRBV9
clone_size: .
d_call: TRBD2
j_call: TRBJ2-1
cdr3_nt: TGTGCCAGCAGCCTGGCTAGCGGGAGTCTATATGAGCAGTTCTTC
cdr3_aa: CASSLASGSLYEQFF

v_call: TRBV5-1
clone_size: .
d_call: .
j_call: TRBJ2-7
cdr3_nt: TGCGCCAGCAGCTATAGCACGTCCGCCTACGAGCAGTACTTC
cdr3_aa: CASSYSTSAYEQYF

v_call: TRBV6-2/TRBV6-3
clone_size: once
d_call: .
j_call: TRBJ1-5
cdr3_nt: TGTGCCAGCCGCCGGGGAGATGTCAAAAATCAGCCCCAGCATTTT
cdr3_aa: CASRRGDVKNQPQHF